The 32 T cell receptor beta chains below were found in one sample sequenced in a study of blood T cell repertoires in COVID-19. TCRdb's table, derived via immunoSEQ multiplex PCR, lists solely in-frame clones and lacks some. This table holds under 350,000 clones, approximately 86% found once. The sample was PBMCs or T cells enriched from blood (not recorded which). These receptor sequences come from a middle-aged woman with acute COVID-19.

This clone was counted a few times. The J gene is TRBJ1-1, the V gene TRBV20-1; 7 bases agree with TRBD1. The germline V gene encodes CDR1 DFQATT and CDR2 SNEGSKA (reference sequence). The CDR3 has 14 residues. Unmatched junction bases numbered 7, after V lost 3 bases and J lost 3 bases. DNA of the CDR3: TGCAGTGCTAGTCAGACAGGGCTCTACACTGAAGCTTTCTTT. Its protein product is CSASQTGLYTEAFF.

The V gene is TRBV6-1, the J gene TRBJ2-1, with D possibly TRBD2 on 5 matching bases. The CDR3 contains 11 residues. Germline CDR1 MNHNS, CDR2 SASEGT. With 3 bases removed from V and 10 bases from J, the gap between germline ends came to 7 bases. CDR3 region: CASSEIAEQFF. The CDR3 bases are TGTGCCAGCAGTGAGATAGCGGAGCAGTTCTTC.

V and J are TRBV25-1 and TRBJ2-7, with 9 nucleotides matching TRBD1. CDR3 length equals 16 residues. V was clipped by 4 bases and J by 2 bases; unmatched bases: 9. CDR1 MGHDK and CDR2 SYGVNS come from the germline V gene. For the CDR3, the DNA is TGTGCCAGCAGTGTAACCGGGACAGGGTACCCCTACGAGCAGTACTTC. It translates to CASSVTGTGYPYEQYF.

This sequence joins TRBV19 and TRBJ1-1, with TRBD1 matching 9 bases. The CDR3 loop spans 16 amino acids. Germline values: CDR1 LNHDA, CDR2 SQIVND (reference sequence). The ends lost 4 bases at V and 5 bases at J; junction bases unmatched: 11. The CDR3 DNA sequence: TGTGCCAGTAGTAGCCACAGGGGGCTGGTGAGAACTGAAGCTTTCTTT. This translates into CASSSHRGLVRTEAFF.

A remark on this clone: The junction differs from germline at one of its ends, possibly a read error. The chain employs TRBV6-5 and TRBJ1-3; D might be TRBD1 (5 bases). CDR3 size: 16 residues. CDR1 and CDR2 from the germline V gene are MNHEY and SVGAGI. CDR3 amino acids: CAGSYSRASGGNTIYF. CDR3 bases: TGTGCCGGCAGTTACTCCAGGGCCTCGGGTGGAAACACCATATATTTT.

The chain carries TRBV20-1 and TRBJ2-7; 8 bases are a match to TRBD2. The CDR3 has 15 residues. The germline CDR1 and CDR2 sequences are DFQATT and SNEGSKA (reference sequence). Trimming at V came to 3 bases and at J to 0 bases, leaving 7 bases not matched to a gene. The CDR3: CSASTAGGFSYEQYF. The CDR3 region has the DNA TGCAGTGCTAGTACGGCGGGGGGCTTCTCCTACGAGCAGTACTTC.

The CDR3 loop is CASKAQGRGAGNIQYF. Written as DNA, the CDR3 is TGTGCCAGCAAGGCCCAAGGACGGGGTGCCGGAAACATTCAGTACTTC. The chain carries TRBV27 and TRBJ2-4; D might be TRBD2 (5 bases). Trimming removed 7 bases at V and 6 bases at J, with 22 bases between. The CDR3 runs 16 residues. Per germline, CDR1 MNHEY and CDR2 SMNVEV (reference sequence).

The J gene is TRBJ1-1, the V gene TRBV7-9, with 9 bases that match TRBD1. This CDR3 has 15 residues. Trimming at V came to 2 bases and at J to 7 bases, leaving 8 bases not matched to a gene. CDR1 SEHNR and CDR2 FQNEAQ come from the germline V gene (reference sequence). This CDR3 is CASSLRLGQGGEAFF. CDR3 nucleotides: TGTGCCAGCAGCTTACGGCTGGGACAGGGCGGTGAAGCTTTCTTT.

The chain links TRBV5-1 to TRBJ2-2, with TRBD2 identical over 10 bases. CDR1 is SGHRS, CDR2 YFSETQ, per germline. V lost 1 base, J lost 3 bases, and 6 bases stayed unmatched. This CDR3 contains 17 residues. CDR3 sequence: CASSLIASGSHTGELFF. The CDR3 nucleotides are TGCGCCAGCAGCTTGATTGCTAGCGGGAGTCACACCGGGGAGCTGTTTTTT.

This chain links TRBV21-1 with TRBJ1-3; the DNA was not compared with TRBD1, the D call given in the table. TRBV21-1 is assigned pseudogene status. This CDR3 comprises 15 residues. CDR3 amino acids: CASSKWDIGGNTIYF. The CDR3 DNA reads TGTGCCAGCAGCAAGTGGGACATCGGCGGAAACACCATATATTTT.

The V gene is TRBV28, the J gene TRBJ1-1; 10 bases agree with TRBD1. CDR3 length: 13 amino acids. J lost 11 bases, V lost 8 bases, and 11 bases had no gene match. Germline V CDR1 and CDR2: MDHEN, SYDVKM. The CDR3 loop is CASVFRQGAMAFF. The CDR3 coding sequence is TGTGCCAGCGTGTTCCGACAGGGGGCTATGGCTTTCTTT.

J is TRBJ2-1 and V is TRBV3-1 (or the pseudogene TRBV3-2), with 9 bases lining up with TRBD2. Trimming at V came to 6 bases and at J to 4 bases, leaving 13 bases not matched to a gene. Germline V gene lookup returns CDR1 LGHDT and CDR2 YNNKEL (reference sequence). This CDR3 has 17 residues. CDR3 region: CASRRGGGRGQYNEQFF. CDR3 DNA: TGTGCCAGCAGGCGGGGGGGCGGGCGGGGTCAGTACAATGAGCAGTTCTTC.

The chain has TRBV28 and TRBJ1-3; 8 nucleotides line up with TRBD1. Germline lookup yields CDR1 MDHEN and CDR2 SYDVKM. J was trimmed by 0 bases and V by 1 base; bases with no gene match: 11. This CDR3 is 19 amino acids long. Here the CDR3 reads CASSLSPTPTGDSGNTIYF. In DNA form, the CDR3 reads TGTGCCAGCAGTTTATCCCCTACCCCGACAGGGGACTCTGGAAACACCATATATTTT.

The chain links TRBV6-5 to TRBJ2-5; weak D call: TRBD2 (6 bases). The CDR3 extends over 14 amino acids. With 6 bases removed from V and 3 bases from J, the gap between germline ends came to 14 bases. Germline V gene sequence: CDR1 MNHEY, CDR2 SVGAGI. CDR3 bases: TGTGCCAGCAGGTCGGGAAAGCGGGAAGAGACCCAGTACTTC. Translation gives CASRSGKREETQYF.

The CDR3 here is CASSLVPTRQETQYF. CDR3 in DNA: TGTGCCAGCAGTTTGGTCCCCACCAGACAAGAGACCCAGTACTTC. The chain combines TRBV27 with TRBJ2-5; D is undetermined. CDR1 is MNHEY and CDR2 is SMNVEV in the germline V gene (reference sequence). V lost 3 bases and J lost 2, with 13 bases in between. This CDR3 spans 15 amino acids.

CDR3 region: CASSQDRVGTEAFF. The CDR3 bases are TGCGCCAGCAGCCAAGACAGGGTGGGTACTGAAGCTTTCTTT. The chain recombines TRBV4-3 with TRBJ1-1; a weak D match, TRBD1 (5 bases). This CDR3 has 14 residues. Germline V gene lookup returns CDR1 LGHNA and CDR2 YSLEER. V shed 0 bases and J shed 5 bases, with 10 bases lying between them.

The V call is TRBV7-2, the J call TRBJ2-3; 7 positions match TRBD1. The CDR3 totals 14 residues. The germline gives CDR1 SGHTA, CDR2 FQGNSA. The V and J ends lost 5 bases and 3 bases, in that order; junction bases with no gene match: 5. This CDR3 is CASSVQGTTDTQYF. The DNA for the CDR3 is TGTGCCAGCAGCGTACAGGGGACGACAGATACGCAGTATTTT.

This sequence joins TRBV19 and TRBJ2-7; 8 bases agree with TRBD2. This CDR3 spans 15 amino acids. The germline V gene encodes CDR1 LNHDA and CDR2 SQIVND (reference sequence). Trimming took 3 bases from V and 0 from J; bases not matched to a gene: 4. CDR3 nucleotide sequence: TGTGCCAGTAGTATTAGCGGGGCAGGCTCCTACGAGCAGTACTTC. This encodes CASSISGAGSYEQYF.

V usage is TRBV19 and J usage is TRBJ1-1; the match to TRBD1 covers 9 bases. CDR1 and CDR2 from the germline V gene are LNHDA and SQIVND (reference sequence). The CDR3 contains 16 residues. V shed 6 bases, J shed 5 bases, and the junction held 13 bases outside the gene matches. CDR3: CASSLLLGQGGTEAFF. CDR3 coding DNA: TGTGCCAGTAGCCTTTTATTGGGACAGGGAGGAACTGAAGCTTTCTTT.

J is TRBJ2-5 and V is TRBV9, with D tentatively TRBD2 (6 bases). The CDR3 is 18 residues long. Per germline, CDR1 SGDLS and CDR2 YYNGEE. Trimming removed 0 bases from V and 2 bases from J, with 20 bases in between. CDR3 amino acids: CASSVAVGGVGGQETQYF. DNA of the CDR3: TGTGCCAGCAGCGTAGCGGTGGGCGGGGTGGGGGGTCAAGAGACCCAGTACTTC.

The chain links TRBV5-1 to TRBJ1-4, with D perhaps matching TRBD1 (5 bases). This CDR3 contains 15 residues. Germline V gives CDR1 SGHRS, CDR2 YFSETQ. Trimming took off 0 bases at V and 7 bases at J, with 13 bases between the two ends. CDR3 coding DNA: TGCGCCAGCAGCTTGGTAGGGGTGGTGGGTGAAAAACTGTTTTTT. This gives the protein CASSLVGVVGEKLFF.

The V call is TRBV9, the J call TRBJ1-1; the D gene is possibly TRBD1 (6 bases). The germline V gene encodes CDR1 SGDLS and CDR2 YYNGEE. V was pared by 5 bases and J by 1 base, with 12 bases between. The CDR3 extends over 14 amino acids. The DNA of the CDR3 is TGTGCCAGCAGTACGGGGACACCGAACACTGAAGCTTTCTTT. It yields the protein CASSTGTPNTEAFF. Full variable domain (rest looked up from reference TRBV9 and TRBJ1-1): DSGVTQTPKHLITATGQRVTLRCSPRSGDLSVYWYQQSLDQGLQFLIQYYNGEERAKGNILERFSAQQFPDLHSELNLSSLELGDSALYFCASSTGTPNTEAFFGQGTRLTVV.

This clone was counted only a few times. This rearrangement joins TRBV27 to TRBJ1-6; 10 positions agree with TRBD1. CDR1 is MNHEY and CDR2 is SMNVEV in the germline V gene (reference sequence). The CDR3 length is 16 residues. J was trimmed by 8 bases and V by 5 bases; bases with no gene match: 9. This CDR3 reads CASSPWDRGRYSPLHF. Written as DNA, the CDR3 is TGTGCCAGCAGTCCTTGGGACAGGGGAAGGTATTCACCCCTCCACTTT.

In DNA, the CDR3 is TGTGCCAGCTCACGCCCGATAGGGACAGGCCACTACAATGAGCAGTTCTTC. As protein: CASSRPIGTGHYNEQFF. The chain combines TRBV18 with TRBJ2-1, with 8 nucleotides matching TRBD1. Germline V gene lookup returns CDR1 KGHSH and CDR2 LQKENI. This CDR3 is 17 amino acids long. V trimming: 4 bases; J trimming: 3 bases; junction bases outside the gene matches: 11.

The CDR3 protein is CASWDRGLGTDTQYF. CDR3 coding DNA: TGTGCCAGCTGGGACAGGGGGCTTGGCACAGATACGCAGTATTTT. The chain links TRBV3-1 (or the pseudogene TRBV3-2) to TRBJ2-3; 12 nucleotides align to TRBD1. Germline V gene sequence: CDR1 LGHDT, CDR2 YNNKEL (reference sequence). The J segment lost 1 base and the V segment lost 8 bases, leaving 4 bases of the junction unmatched. The CDR3 covers 15 residues.

This chain connects TRBV3-1 (or the pseudogene TRBV3-2) to TRBJ2-5, with 7 bases that match TRBD1. Trimming took 2 bases from V and 4 from J; bases not matched to a gene: 10. The germline CDR1 and CDR2 sequences are LGHDT and YNNKEL (reference sequence). CDR3 size: 16 residues. CDR3 DNA: TGTGCCAGCAGCCAACTCTACAGGGGCGGCGGAGAGACCCAGTACTTC. This encodes CASSQLYRGGGETQYF.

The CDR3 nucleotides read TGTGCCAGCAGTACCGGACATGGGCGGAACTATGGCTACACCTTC. Translation: CASSTGHGRNYGYTF. The gene calls are TRBV28 and TRBJ1-2, with D tentatively TRBD1 (5 bases). The CDR3 spans 15 residues. V lost 5 bases, J lost 2 bases, and 15 bases lay in between. The V gene's germline CDR1 is MDHEN and CDR2 SYDVKM.

This chain connects TRBV5-1 to TRBJ1-3; tentative D call: TRBD1 (6 bases). The germline V gene has CDR1 SGHRS and CDR2 YFSETQ. The V end lost 4 bases, the J end lost 0 bases, and 14 bases lay between the germline ends. This CDR3 comprises 16 residues. The chain's CDR3 is CASSERGSNSGNTIYF. CDR3 DNA sequence: TGCGCCAGCAGCGAGAGGGGGTCCAACTCTGGAAACACCATATATTTT.

This sequence joins TRBV5-8 and TRBJ1-4; D is uncertain. V gave up 4 bases and J gave up 4 bases, with 14 bases separating them. The CDR3 extends over 15 amino acids. Germline V lookup: CDR1 SGHTS, CDR2 YDEGEE. The CDR3 reads CASSAGSGVNEKLFF. Here the CDR3 DNA reads TGTGCCAGCAGCGCGGGGTCAGGAGTTAATGAAAAACTGTTTTTT.

The chain joins TRBV5-1 to TRBJ2-5; 13 bases are a match to TRBD2. This CDR3 comprises 17 residues. Germline-derived CDR1 and CDR2 are SGHRS and YFSETQ. Trimming at V came to 0 bases and at J to 2 bases, leaving 4 bases not matched to a gene. The CDR3 DNA follows: TGCGCCAGCAGCTTGGGACAACTAGCGGGGGGGCAAGAGACCCAGTACTTC. This translates into CASSLGQLAGGQETQYF.

The V gene is TRBV5-4, the J gene TRBJ2-5; the D gene is possibly TRBD2 (5 bases). The V end was cut by 0 bases, the J end by 4 bases, with 10 bases between. From germline, CDR1 is SGHNT and CDR2 YYREEE (reference sequence). CDR3 length: 14 residues. This CDR3 is CASSLGGRRETQYF. The CDR3 DNA follows: TGTGCCAGCAGCTTGGGAGGGCGGAGAGAGACCCAGTACTTC.

This clone was picked up a small number of times. V usage is TRBV19 and J usage is TRBJ1-6; D is ambiguous. V dropped 5 bases and J dropped 10 bases, with 9 bases sitting between them. The CDR3 has 12 amino acids. CDR1 is LNHDA and CDR2 is SQIVND in the germline V gene (reference sequence). CDR3 sequence reads: CASSLRESPLHF. The DNA of the CDR3 is TGTGCCAGTAGTCTTCGGGAATCACCCCTCCACTTT.